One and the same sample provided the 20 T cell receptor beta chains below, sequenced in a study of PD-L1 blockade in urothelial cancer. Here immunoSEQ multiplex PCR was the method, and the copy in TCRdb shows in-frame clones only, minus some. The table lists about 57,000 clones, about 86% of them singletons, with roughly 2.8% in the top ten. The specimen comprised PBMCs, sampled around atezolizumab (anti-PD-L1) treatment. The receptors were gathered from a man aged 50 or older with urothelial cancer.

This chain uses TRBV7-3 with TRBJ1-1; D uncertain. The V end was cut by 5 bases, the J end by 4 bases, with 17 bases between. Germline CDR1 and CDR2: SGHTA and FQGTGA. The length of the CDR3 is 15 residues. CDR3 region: CASSMAPISVTEAFF. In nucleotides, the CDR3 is TGTGCCAGCAGCATGGCGCCCATAAGCGTCACTGAAGCTTTCTTT.

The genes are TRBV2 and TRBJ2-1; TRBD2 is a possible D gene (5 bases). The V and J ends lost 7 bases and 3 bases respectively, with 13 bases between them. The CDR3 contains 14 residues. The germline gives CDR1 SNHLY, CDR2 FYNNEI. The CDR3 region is CASKERPYYNEQFF. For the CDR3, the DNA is TGTGCCAGCAAAGAGCGGCCCTACTACAATGAGCAGTTCTTC.

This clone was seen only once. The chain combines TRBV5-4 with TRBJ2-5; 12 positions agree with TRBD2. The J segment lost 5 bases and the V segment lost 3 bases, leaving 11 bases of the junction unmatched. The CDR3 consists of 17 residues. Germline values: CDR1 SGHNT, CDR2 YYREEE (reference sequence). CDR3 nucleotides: TGTGCCAGCAGCTCGAGGCTAGCGGGAGGGCCGGAGGAGACCCAGTACTTC. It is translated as CASSSRLAGGPEETQYF.

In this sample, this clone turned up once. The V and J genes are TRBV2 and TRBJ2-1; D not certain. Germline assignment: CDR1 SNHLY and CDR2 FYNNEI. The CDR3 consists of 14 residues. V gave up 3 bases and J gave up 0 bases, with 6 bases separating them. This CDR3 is CASSDRSSYNEQFF. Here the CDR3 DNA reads TGTGCCAGCAGTGACAGAAGCTCCTACAATGAGCAGTTCTTC.

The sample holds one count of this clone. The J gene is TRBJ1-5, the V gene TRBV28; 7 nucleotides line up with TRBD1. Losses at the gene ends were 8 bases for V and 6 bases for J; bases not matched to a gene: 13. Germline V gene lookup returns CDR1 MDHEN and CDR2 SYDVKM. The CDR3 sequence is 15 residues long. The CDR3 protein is CASGNVRGLGQPQHF. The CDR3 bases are TGTGCCAGCGGTAACGTAAGGGGGCTCGGTCAGCCCCAGCATTTT. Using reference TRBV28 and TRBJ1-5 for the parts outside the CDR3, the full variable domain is DVKVTQSSRYLVKRTGEKVFLECVQDMDHENMFWYRQDPGLGLRLIYFSYDVKMKEKGDIPEGYSVSREKKERFSLILESASTNQTSMYLCASGNVRGLGQPQHFGDGTRLSIL.

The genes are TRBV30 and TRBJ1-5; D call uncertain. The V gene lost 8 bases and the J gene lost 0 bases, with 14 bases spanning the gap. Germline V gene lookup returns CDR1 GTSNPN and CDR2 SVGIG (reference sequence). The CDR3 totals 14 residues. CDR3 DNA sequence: TGTGCCCTGGGCCAAACGGTTAGCAATCAGCCCCAGCATTTT. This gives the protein CALGQTVSNQPQHF.

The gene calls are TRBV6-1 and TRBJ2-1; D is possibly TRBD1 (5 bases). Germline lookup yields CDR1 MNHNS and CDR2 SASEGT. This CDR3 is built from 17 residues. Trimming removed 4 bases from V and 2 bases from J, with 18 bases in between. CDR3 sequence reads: CASSGPWGGAAYNEQFF. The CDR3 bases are TGTGCCAGCAGTGGCCCCTGGGGCGGAGCCGCCTACAATGAGCAGTTCTTC.

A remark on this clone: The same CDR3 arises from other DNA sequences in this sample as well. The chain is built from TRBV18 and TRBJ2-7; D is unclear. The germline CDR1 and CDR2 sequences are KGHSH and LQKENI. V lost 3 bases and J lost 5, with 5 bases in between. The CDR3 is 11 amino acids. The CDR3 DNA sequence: TGTGCCAGCTCACCTGGGCACGAGCAGTACTTC. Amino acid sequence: CASSPGHEQYF.

CDR3 protein: CASSLSGRGNEQFF. CDR3 sequence (DNA): TGTGCCAGCAGCCTTAGCGGGAGGGGTAATGAGCAGTTCTTC. The V gene is TRBV7-9, the J gene TRBJ2-1, with 11 nucleotides matching TRBD2. This CDR3 has 14 amino acids. Trimming at V came to 5 bases and at J to 7 bases, leaving 4 bases not matched to a gene. Germline V gene sequence: CDR1 SEHNR, CDR2 FQNEAQ (reference sequence).

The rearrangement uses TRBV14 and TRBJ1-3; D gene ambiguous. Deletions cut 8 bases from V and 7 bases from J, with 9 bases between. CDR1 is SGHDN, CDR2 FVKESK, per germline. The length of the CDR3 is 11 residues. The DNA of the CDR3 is TGTGCCAGCTCCAACTGGAACACCATATATTTT. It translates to CASSNWNTIYF.

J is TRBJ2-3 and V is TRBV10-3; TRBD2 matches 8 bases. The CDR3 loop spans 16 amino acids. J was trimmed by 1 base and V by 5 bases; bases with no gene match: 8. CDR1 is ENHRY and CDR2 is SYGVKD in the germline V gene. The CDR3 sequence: CAISFITGGGTDTQYF. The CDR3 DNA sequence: TGTGCCATCAGTTTCATAACGGGAGGGGGCACAGATACGCAGTATTTT.

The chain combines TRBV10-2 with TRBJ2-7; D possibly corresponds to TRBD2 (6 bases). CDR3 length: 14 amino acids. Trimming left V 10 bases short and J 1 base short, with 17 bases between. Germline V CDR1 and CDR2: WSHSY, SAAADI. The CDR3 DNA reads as TGCGCCACCTGGGGCCGGGAGACTTCCTACGAGCAGTACTTC. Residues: CATWGRETSYEQYF.

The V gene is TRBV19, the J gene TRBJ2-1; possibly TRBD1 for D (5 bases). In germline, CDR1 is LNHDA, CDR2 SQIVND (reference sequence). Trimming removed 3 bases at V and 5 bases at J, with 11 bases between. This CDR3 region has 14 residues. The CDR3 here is CASSMDRQNNEQFF. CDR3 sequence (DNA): TGTGCCAGTAGTATGGACCGACAGAACAATGAGCAGTTCTTC.

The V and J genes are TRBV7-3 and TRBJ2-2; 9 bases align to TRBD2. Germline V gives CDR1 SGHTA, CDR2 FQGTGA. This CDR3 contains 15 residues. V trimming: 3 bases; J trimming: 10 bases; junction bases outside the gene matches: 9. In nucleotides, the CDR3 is TGTGCCAGCAGCTTCTACGCGGGAGGGGTGGCGGAGCTGTTTTTT. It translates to CASSFYAGGVAELFF.

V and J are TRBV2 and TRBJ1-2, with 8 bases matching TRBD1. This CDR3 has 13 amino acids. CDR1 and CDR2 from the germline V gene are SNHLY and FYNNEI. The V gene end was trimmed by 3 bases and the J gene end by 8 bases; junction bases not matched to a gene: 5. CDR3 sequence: CASSELTGEGYTF. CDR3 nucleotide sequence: TGTGCCAGCAGTGAGTTGACAGGGGAAGGCTACACCTTC.

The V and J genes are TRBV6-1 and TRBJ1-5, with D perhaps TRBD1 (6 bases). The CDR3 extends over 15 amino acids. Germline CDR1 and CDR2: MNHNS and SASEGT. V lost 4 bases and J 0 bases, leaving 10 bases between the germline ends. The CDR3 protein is CASSGNRASNQPQHF. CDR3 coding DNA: TGTGCCAGCAGTGGTAACAGGGCTAGCAATCAGCCCCAGCATTTT.

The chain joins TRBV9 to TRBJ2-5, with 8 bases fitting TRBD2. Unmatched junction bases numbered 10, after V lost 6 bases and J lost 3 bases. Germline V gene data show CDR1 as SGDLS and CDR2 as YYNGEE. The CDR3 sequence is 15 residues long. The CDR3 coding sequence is TGTGCCAGCAACTCCGGGACTAGGGAGGAAGAGACCCAGTACTTC. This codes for CASNSGTREEETQYF.

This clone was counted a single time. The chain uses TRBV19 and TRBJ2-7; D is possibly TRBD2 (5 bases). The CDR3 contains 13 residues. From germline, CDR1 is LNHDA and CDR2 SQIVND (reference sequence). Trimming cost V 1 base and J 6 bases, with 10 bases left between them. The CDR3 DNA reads TGTGCCAGTAGTATAGTCGGCGGGCGCGAGCAGTACTTC. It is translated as CASSIVGGREQYF. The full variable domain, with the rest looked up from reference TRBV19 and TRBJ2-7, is DGGITQSPKYLFRKEGQNVTLSCEQNLNHDAMYWYRQDPGQGLRLIYYSQIVNDFQKGDIAEGYSVSREKKESFPLTVTSAQKNPTAFYLCASSIVGGREQYFGPGTRLTVT.

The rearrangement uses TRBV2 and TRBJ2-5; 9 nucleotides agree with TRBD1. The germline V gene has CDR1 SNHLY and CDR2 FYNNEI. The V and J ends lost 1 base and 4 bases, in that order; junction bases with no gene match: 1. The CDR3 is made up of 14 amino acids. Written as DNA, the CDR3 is TGTGCCAGCAGTGAAGGGACAGGGGCAGAGACCCAGTACTTC. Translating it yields CASSEGTGAETQYF.

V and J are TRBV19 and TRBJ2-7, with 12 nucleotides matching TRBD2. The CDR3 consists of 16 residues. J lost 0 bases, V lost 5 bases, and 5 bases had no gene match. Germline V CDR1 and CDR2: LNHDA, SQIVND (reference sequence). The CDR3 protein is CASSPETSGSSYEQYF. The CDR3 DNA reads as TGTGCCAGTAGTCCAGAGACTAGCGGGAGCTCCTACGAGCAGTACTTC.